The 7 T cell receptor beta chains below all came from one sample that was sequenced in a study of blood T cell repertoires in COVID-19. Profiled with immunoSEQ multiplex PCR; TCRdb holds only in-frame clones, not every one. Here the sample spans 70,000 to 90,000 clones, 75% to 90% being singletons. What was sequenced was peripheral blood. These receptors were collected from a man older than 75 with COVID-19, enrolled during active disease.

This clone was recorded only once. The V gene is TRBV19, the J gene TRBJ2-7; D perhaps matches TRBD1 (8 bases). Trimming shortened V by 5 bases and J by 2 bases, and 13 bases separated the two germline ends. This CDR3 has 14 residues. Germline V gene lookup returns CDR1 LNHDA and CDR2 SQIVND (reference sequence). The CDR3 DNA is TGTGCCAGTAGTGTACAGGGGGGGCCCTACGAGCAGTACTTC. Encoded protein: CASSVQGGPYEQYF.

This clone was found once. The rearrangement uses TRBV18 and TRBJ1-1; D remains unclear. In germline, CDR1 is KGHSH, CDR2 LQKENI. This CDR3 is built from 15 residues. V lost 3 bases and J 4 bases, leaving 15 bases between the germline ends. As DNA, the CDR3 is TGTGCCAGCTCACCTATAGAAGGGAGTGGCACTGAAGCTTTCTTT. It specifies CASSPIEGSGTEAFF.

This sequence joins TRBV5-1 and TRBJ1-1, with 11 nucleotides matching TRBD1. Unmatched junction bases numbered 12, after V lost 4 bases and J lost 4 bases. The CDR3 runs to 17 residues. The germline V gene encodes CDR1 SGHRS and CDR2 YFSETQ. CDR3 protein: CASSHGRLGQGVTEAFF. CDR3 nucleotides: TGCGCCAGCAGCCACGGCCGGTTGGGACAGGGGGTCACTGAAGCTTTCTTT.

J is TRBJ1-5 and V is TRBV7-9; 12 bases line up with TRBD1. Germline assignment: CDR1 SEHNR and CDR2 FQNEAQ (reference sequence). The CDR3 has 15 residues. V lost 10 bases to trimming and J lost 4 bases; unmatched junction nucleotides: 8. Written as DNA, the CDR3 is TGTGCCACCGGGGACAGGGGGCCTGGAAATCAGCCCCAGCATTTT. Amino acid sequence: CATGDRGPGNQPQHF.

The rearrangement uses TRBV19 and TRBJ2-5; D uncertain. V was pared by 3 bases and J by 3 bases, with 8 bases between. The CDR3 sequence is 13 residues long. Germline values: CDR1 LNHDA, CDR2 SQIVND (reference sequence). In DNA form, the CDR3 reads TGTGCCAGTAGTATGGGCAGGAAAGAGACCCAGTACTTC. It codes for CASSMGRKETQYF.

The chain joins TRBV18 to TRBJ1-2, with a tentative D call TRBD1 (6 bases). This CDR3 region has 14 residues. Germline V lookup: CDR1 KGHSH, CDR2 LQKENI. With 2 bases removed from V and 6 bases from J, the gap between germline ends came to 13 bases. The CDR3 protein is CASSPFGGANGYTF. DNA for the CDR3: TGTGCCAGCTCACCATTTGGGGGGGCGAATGGCTACACCTTC.

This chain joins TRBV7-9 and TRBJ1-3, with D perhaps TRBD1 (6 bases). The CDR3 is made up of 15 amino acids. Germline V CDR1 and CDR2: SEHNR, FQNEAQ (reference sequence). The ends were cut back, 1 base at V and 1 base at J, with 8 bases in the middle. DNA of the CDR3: TGTGCCAGCAGCTTAGGGGGGCCTTCTGGAAACACCATATATTTT. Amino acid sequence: CASSLGGPSGNTIYF.